The next 21 T cell receptor beta chains were all read from a single sample in a study of radiotherapy plus CTLA-4 blockade in lung cancer. The data were produced by immunoSEQ multiplex PCR, yet TCRdb's version contains in-frame clones alone and is incomplete. The table lists 45,000 to 60,000 clones, 75% to 85% of them singletons, with 2.5% to 3.5% in the top ten. The sample in question was peripheral blood, obtained from a patient treated with radiotherapy plus ipilimumab. These receptor sequences come from a human donor with non-small cell lung cancer who had stable disease on radiotherapy plus ipilimumab.

The genes are TRBV7-9 and TRBJ1-2, with TRBD1 identical over 8 bases. V was clipped by 5 bases and J by 4 bases; unmatched bases: 9. Germline CDR1 is SEHNR and CDR2 is FQNEAQ (reference sequence). The CDR3 loop spans 15 amino acids. Here the CDR3 DNA reads TGTGCCAGCAGCCCACAGGGGGTGCGGGCCTATGGCTACACCTTC. Protein product: CASSPQGVRAYGYTF.

The V call is TRBV7-9, the J call TRBJ2-3; 13 positions match TRBD2. This CDR3 has 16 amino acids. V shed 5 bases and J 5 bases; nucleotides not matched to a gene: 7. Germline loops: CDR1 SEHNR, CDR2 FQNEAQ (reference sequence). The CDR3 region is CASSGRLAGGEDTQYF. The CDR3 DNA follows: TGTGCCAGCAGCGGACGACTAGCGGGAGGCGAAGATACGCAGTATTTT.

The chain has TRBV7-6 and TRBJ2-3; 11 bases match TRBD2. Germline trimming cut 5 bases from V and 4 bases from J; bases unmatched to any gene: 8. This CDR3 is 16 amino acids long. Germline CDR1 is SGHVS and CDR2 is FNYEAQ. For the CDR3, the DNA is TGTGCCAGCAGCACGACTAGCGGGGCTGGTTCAGATACGCAGTATTTT. This gives the protein CASSTTSGAGSDTQYF.

This clone appeared once. The chain links TRBV15 to TRBJ2-5; D is uncertain. Germline V gives CDR1 LNHNV, CDR2 YYDKDF (reference sequence). V was shortened by 0 bases and J by 5 bases, with 13 bases between the two germline ends. The CDR3 has 15 amino acids. CDR3 amino acids: CATSRDFTRLETQYF. In DNA, the CDR3 is TGTGCCACCAGCAGAGATTTTACGCGCTTGGAGACCCAGTACTTC.

The chain uses TRBV19 and TRBJ2-3, with 7 nucleotides matching TRBD1. V was clipped by 7 bases and J by 7 bases; unmatched bases: 8. The CDR3 is 13 amino acids. CDR1 LNHDA and CDR2 SQIVND come from the germline V gene (reference sequence). This chain's CDR3 is CASMPGGGNTQYF. The CDR3 coding sequence is TGTGCCAGTATGCCAGGGGGTGGTAATACGCAGTATTTT. The full variable domain, rest sourced from reference TRBV19 and TRBJ2-3, is DGGITQSPKYLFRKEGQNVTLSCEQNLNHDAMYWYRQDPGQGLRLIYYSQIVNDFQKGDIAEGYSVSREKKESFPLTVTSAQKNPTAFYLCASMPGGGNTQYFGPGTRLTVL.

The rearrangement joins TRBV28 to TRBJ2-5; the D gene is possibly TRBD2 (6 bases). The CDR3 has 12 residues. V lost 7 bases and J lost 12, with 18 bases in between. Germline loops: CDR1 MDHEN, CDR2 SYDVKM. The CDR3 bases are TGTGCCAGCACCGGGACTGCCACCCGAAAGTACTTC. It translates to CASTGTATRKYF. Using reference TRBV28 and TRBJ2-5 for the parts outside the CDR3, the full variable domain is DVKVTQSSRYLVKRTGEKVFLECVQDMDHENMFWYRQDPGLGLRLIYFSYDVKMKEKGDIPEGYSVSREKKERFSLILESASTNQTSMYLCASTGTATRKYFGPGTRLLVL.

The V gene is TRBV5-1, the J gene TRBJ1-3, with D tentatively TRBD1 (5 bases). The CDR3 is 17 amino acids. CDR1 is SGHRS, CDR2 YFSETQ, per germline. The V end was cut by 3 bases, the J end by 2 bases, with 18 bases between. The CDR3 DNA reads TGCGCCAGCAGCTCGGGTGGGGCAGCCGCGACTGGAAACACCATATATTTT. It is translated as CASSSGGAAATGNTIYF.

This rearrangement joins TRBV7-9 to TRBJ2-5; 7 nucleotides match TRBD1. Germline V gives CDR1 SEHNR, CDR2 FQNEAQ (reference sequence). The J segment lost 4 bases and the V segment lost 5 bases, leaving 10 bases of the junction unmatched. CDR3 length equals 15 residues. The CDR3 region has the DNA TGTGCCAGCAGCCCGGACAGGACCGCAGGAGAGACCCAGTACTTC. Its translation: CASSPDRTAGETQYF.

The chain recombines TRBV28 with TRBJ1-5; D not resolved. The germline V gene has CDR1 MDHEN and CDR2 SYDVKM. This CDR3 is built from 15 residues. V was shortened by 4 bases and J by 2 bases, with 12 bases between the two germline ends. For the CDR3, the DNA is TGTGCCAGCAGTTCCAAGCGGAGCGGCAATCAGCCCCAGCATTTT. Translating it yields CASSSKRSGNQPQHF. Variable domain in full (rest from reference TRBV28 and TRBJ1-5): DVKVTQSSRYLVKRTGEKVFLECVQDMDHENMFWYRQDPGLGLRLIYFSYDVKMKEKGDIPEGYSVSREKKERFSLILESASTNQTSMYLCASSSKRSGNQPQHFGDGTRLSIL.

CDR3 DNA: TGTGCCAGCAGCACAGGGGGCCGCACTGAAGCTTTCTTT. Its protein product is CASSTGGRTEAFF. The V and J genes are TRBV6-5 and TRBJ1-1; 9 nucleotides match TRBD1. Germline V gives CDR1 MNHEY, CDR2 SVGAGI. J lost 4 bases, V lost 6 bases, and 3 bases had no gene match. The CDR3 totals 13 residues.

The gene calls are TRBV19 and TRBJ1-5, with D possibly being TRBD1 (6 bases). V was trimmed by 6 bases and J by 7 bases, leaving 19 bases between them. Germline V gene sequence: CDR1 LNHDA, CDR2 SQIVND (reference sequence). This CDR3 has 15 amino acids. The DNA for the CDR3 is TGTGCCAGTAGAGAATCCCTAGGACAGTCGCAGCCCCAGCATTTT. Amino acids: CASRESLGQSQPQHF.

This chain links TRBV13 with TRBJ2-7, with D possibly being TRBD2 (6 bases). From germline, CDR1 is PRHDT and CDR2 FYEKMQ (reference sequence). V was pared by 5 bases and J by 2 bases, with 16 bases between. The CDR3 is 15 residues long. The DNA for the CDR3 is TGTGCCAGCAGCCCCGGTCGGGGGAGTGCCTACGAGCAGTACTTC. Amino acids: CASSPGRGSAYEQYF.

The chain links TRBV27 to TRBJ1-6, with TRBD1 matching over 9 bases. CDR1 MNHEY and CDR2 SMNVEV come from the germline V gene (reference sequence). J gave up 9 bases and V 5 bases, and 11 bases lay outside the gene matches. CDR3 length equals 16 residues. For the CDR3, the DNA is TGTGCCAGCAGTCCACCCCCGGGACAGGGAGGTTCACCCCTCCACTTT. This sequence encodes CASSPPPGQGGSPLHF.

Sample share makes this clone medium-sized. V gene TRBV11-3 combines with J gene TRBJ2-7; D is possibly TRBD2 (5 bases). The CDR3 totals 13 residues. Germline CDR1 is SGHNT and CDR2 is YENEEA. V was pared by 1 base and J by 6 bases, with 10 bases between. As DNA, the CDR3 is TGTGCCAGCAGCTTAGGGACCGGAGGCGAGCAGTACTTC. Its protein product is CASSLGTGGEQYF.

The chain is built from TRBV30 and TRBJ1-2; D perhaps matches TRBD1 (6 bases). The germline V and J ends were trimmed by 0 bases and 4 bases, with 12 bases remaining between them. CDR3 length: 14 residues. Germline CDR1 and CDR2: GTSNPN and SVGIG (reference sequence). CDR3 loop: CAWSVKGGSYGYTF. The DNA for the CDR3 is TGTGCCTGGAGTGTAAAGGGGGGGTCCTATGGCTACACCTTC.

The J gene is TRBJ2-1, the V gene TRBV11-3; a possible D gene is TRBD1 (5 bases). CDR1 is SGHNT, CDR2 YENEEA, per germline. V was pared by 5 bases and J by 6 bases, with 11 bases between. The CDR3 totals 13 residues. The DNA of the CDR3 is TGTGCCAGCAGCCCCCAGGGCCCCAATGAGCAGTTCTTC. Its translation: CASSPQGPNEQFF. Full variable domain (rest looked up from reference TRBV11-3 and TRBJ2-1): EAGVVQSPRYKIIEKKQPVAFWCNPISGHNTLYWYLQNLGQGPELLIRYENEEAVDDSQLPKDRFSAERLKGVDSTLKIQPAELGDSAVYLCASSPQGPNEQFFGPGTRLTVL.

This clone was seen just once. The rearrangement uses TRBV5-6 and TRBJ1-1; TRBD1 is a possible D gene (5 bases). Germline V lookup: CDR1 SGHDT, CDR2 YYEEEE. With 0 bases removed from V and 6 bases from J, the gap between germline ends came to 15 bases. The CDR3 consists of 15 residues. This chain's CDR3 is CASSLELGRAAEAFF. CDR3 bases: TGTGCCAGCAGCTTGGAGCTGGGCAGGGCCGCTGAAGCTTTCTTT.

There are a few counts of this clone. This sequence joins TRBV28 and TRBJ2-5; D is possibly TRBD1 (6 bases). Between the trimmed V and J ends, which lost 5 bases and 4 bases, there was a span of 17 bases. This CDR3 region has 15 residues. Germline V gene lookup returns CDR1 MDHEN and CDR2 SYDVKM. DNA for the CDR3: TGTGCCAGCAGTCCCGTAGGCCAGGGGATAGAGACCCAGTACTTC. This gives the protein CASSPVGQGIETQYF.

CDR3: CASSQGYRGETQYF. Written as DNA, the CDR3 is TGCGCCAGCAGCCAAGGTTACCGGGGGGAGACCCAGTACTTC. The chain has TRBV4-1 and TRBJ2-5, with D possibly TRBD2 on 6 matching bases. The CDR3 has 14 residues. V lost 1 base to trimming and J lost 5 bases, with 11 bases between them. CDR1 is MGHRA, CDR2 YSYEKL, per germline.

The gene calls are TRBV6-1 and TRBJ1-2; tentative D call: TRBD1 (6 bases). V gave up 6 bases and J gave up 4 bases, with 12 bases separating them. Looked up from germline, CDR1 is MNHNS and CDR2 is SASEGT. This CDR3 has 13 amino acids. This chain's CDR3 is CASRIGQSYGYTF. The DNA for the CDR3 is TGTGCCAGCAGGATCGGACAGTCCTATGGCTACACCTTC.

The chain combines TRBV6-5 with TRBJ1-2; 7 bases align to TRBD1. With V trimmed by 6 bases and J by 2 bases, 6 bases remained unmatched. CDR3 size: 14 residues. Germline CDR1 MNHEY, CDR2 SVGAGI. The CDR3 region is CASRGDSVNYGYTF. Here the CDR3 DNA reads TGTGCCAGCAGGGGGGACAGCGTAAACTATGGCTACACCTTC.